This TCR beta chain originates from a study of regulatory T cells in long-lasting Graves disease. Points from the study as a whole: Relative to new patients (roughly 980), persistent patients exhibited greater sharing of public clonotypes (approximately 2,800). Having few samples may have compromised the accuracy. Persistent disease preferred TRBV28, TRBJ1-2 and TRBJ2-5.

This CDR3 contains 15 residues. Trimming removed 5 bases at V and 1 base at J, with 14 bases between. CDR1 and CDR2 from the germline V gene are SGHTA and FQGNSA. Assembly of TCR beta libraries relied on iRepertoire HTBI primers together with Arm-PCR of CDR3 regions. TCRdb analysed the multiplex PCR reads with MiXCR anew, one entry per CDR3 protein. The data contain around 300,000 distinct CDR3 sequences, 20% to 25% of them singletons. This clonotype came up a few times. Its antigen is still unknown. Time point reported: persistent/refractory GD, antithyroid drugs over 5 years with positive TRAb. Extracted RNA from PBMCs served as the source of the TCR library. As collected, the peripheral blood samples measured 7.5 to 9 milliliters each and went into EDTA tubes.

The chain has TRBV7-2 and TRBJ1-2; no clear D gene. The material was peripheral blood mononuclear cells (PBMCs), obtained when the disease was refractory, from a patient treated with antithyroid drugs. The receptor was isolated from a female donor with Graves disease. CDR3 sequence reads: CASSPSAGNNYGYTF. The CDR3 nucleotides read TGTGCCAGCAGCCCTAGCGCGGGTAATAACTATGGCTACACCTTC.